What follows is one TCR beta chain and its context. The antigen it binds to is not known. The input lacks base qualities; no much larger clone sits a single base away. These data are taken from a study of blood T cell repertoires in COVID-19 (dated by TCRdb to about 2020). For the wider study: Samples covering the acute and convalescent phases of COVID-19 were provided by collaborators in the United States, Italy and Spain. Samples came from the ongoing ImmuneRACE study (first 160 participants) plus 1,254 subjects from 6 global collaborators. The prospective study material was composed of cDNA or gDNA derived from T cells, B-cell-depleted T cells, or PBMCs. The sample metadata nearly always contained a de-identified subject ID, COVID-19 status, age in years and sex. Where available, HLA class I and class II types were obtained from metadata supplied by the sample provider rather than from assay-based typing. The repertoires were released in a freely available public database intended as a resource for research on the immune response to SARS-CoV-2. The dataset comprised deeply sampled blood TCRbeta repertoires from subjects exposed to, actively infected with, or recovered from COVID-19. What the study reported, not specific to this receptor: Clinical and demographic metadata were provided uncurated, with the amount varying by source and participant.

The CDR3 spans 16 residues, from the cysteine through the phenylalanine. CDR3 DNA is the only sequence kept; it has 48 bases, read in frame from the first base. The V and J ends are trimmed by 0 bases and 2 bases, leaving 12 bases between them. According to the germline V gene, CDR1 reads SGHAT and CDR2 reads FQNNGV. TCRbeta CDR3 regions were amplified from genomic DNA using the immunoSEQ Assay, a bias-controlled multiplex PCR. Per the source publication's procedure: The number of nucleated cells in each sample was estimated by amplification of reference gene primers within the assay. Sequence reads were collapsed and filtered to measure the absolute abundance of every unique TCRbeta CDR3 rearrangement. For each sample, productive Simpson clonality was calculated as the square root of Simpson's diversity index across productive rearrangements. This is the immuneACCESS table as TCRdb keeps it, with only in-frame sequences that have V and J called. A part of the clones is gone; compared with another copy, unresolved V genes explain less than half, and the rest is unexplained. That table furnishes V, J and clone size, whereas the DNA furnished D and trimming. Recorded for this sample are some 200,000 clones; about four fifths of them occurred a single time. The ten largest account for around 6.5% of the sample.

The collaborating institutions used their own protocols to collect whole blood in K2EDTA tubes. For TCRbeta analysis, collaborators shipped samples in one of three forms: frozen whole blood, isolated PBMCs, or DNA extracted from either of those sample types. Here the chain combines TRBV11-2 and TRBJ2-3; a tentative D call is TRBD2 (6 bases match). The sequence was obtained from a woman aged 40 to 50 with acute or convalescent COVID-19. Sequencing was carried out using peripheral blood. The DNA sequence reads TGTGCCAGCAGCTTAGATGCGGCGGGGTACACAGATACGCAGTATTTT. Protein translation: CASSLDAAGYTDTQYF.